These 26 T cell receptor beta chains originate from one sample sequenced in a study of cytotoxic CD8 clonotypes in ibrutinib-treated CLL. Data came from immunoSEQ multiplex PCR; TCRdb stores just in-frame clones and leaves some out. The profile shows some 100,000 clones, 58% of them singletons. Sequenced material: PBMCs, taken after 24 months of ibrutinib treatment. Source of these receptors: a human donor with chronic lymphocytic leukemia.

The V gene is TRBV7-2, the J gene TRBJ2-5; D could derive from TRBD1 or TRBD2 (5 bases each). Deletions cut 0 bases from V and 9 bases from J, with 20 bases between. CDR1 and CDR2 (germline): SGHTA, FQGNSA. This CDR3 is built from 16 residues. The DNA for the CDR3 is TGTGCCAGCAGCTTAGCCCTCGGGGATAGGGGAAAGGCCCAGTACTTC. Its translation is CASSLALGDRGKAQYF.

This clone was seen only a few times. The chain joins TRBV10-3 to TRBJ1-5, with D tentatively TRBD1 (5 bases). The germline gives CDR1 ENHRY, CDR2 SYGVKD. V was pared by 6 bases and J by 1 base, with 13 bases between. There are 15 residues in the CDR3. CDR3 loop: CAISRSGDSNQPQHF. CDR3 DNA: TGTGCCATCAGCCGTTCCGGGGACAGCAATCAGCCCCAGCATTTT.

The chain has TRBV6-6 and TRBJ2-7; 13 bases map to TRBD2. The CDR3 is 15 residues long. Germline values: CDR1 MNHNY, CDR2 SVGAGI (reference sequence). V was clipped by 5 bases and J by 5 bases; unmatched bases: 6. This CDR3 is CASSGGTSGANEQYF. The CDR3 coding sequence is TGTGCCAGCAGTGGTGGGACTAGCGGGGCCAACGAGCAGTACTTC.

This rearrangement joins TRBV9 to TRBJ2-2; either TRBD1 or TRBD2 may supply D (5 bases each). V was clipped by 5 bases and J by 1 base, with 12 bases between them. This CDR3 comprises 15 residues. Germline CDR1 and CDR2: SGDLS and YYNGEE. DNA of the CDR3: TGTGCCAGCAGTCGGGACGGGATGAACACCGGGGAGCTGTTTTTT. Residues: CASSRDGMNTGELFF. The whole variable domain, filled in from reference TRBV9 and TRBJ2-2, reads DSGVTQTPKHLITATGQRVTLRCSPRSGDLSVYWYQQSLDQGLQFLIQYYNGEERAKGNILERFSAQQFPDLHSELNLSSLELGDSALYFCASSRDGMNTGELFFGEGSRLTVL.

This clone appeared a few times. The chain uses TRBV5-1 and TRBJ2-7, with D possibly being TRBD2 (5 bases). V dropped 3 bases and J dropped 2 bases, with 12 bases sitting between them. Per germline, CDR1 SGHRS and CDR2 YFSETQ. This CDR3 has 14 residues. The CDR3: CASSSRTATYEQYF. CDR3 in DNA: TGCGCCAGCAGCTCAAGGACTGCAACCTACGAGCAGTACTTC. Filled out from reference TRBV5-1 and TRBJ2-7, the complete variable domain reads KAGVTQTPRYLIKTRGQQVTLSCSPISGHRSVSWYQQTPGQGLQFLFEYFSETQRNKGNFPGRFSGRQFSNSRSEMNVSTLELGDSALYLCASSSRTATYEQYFGPGTRLTVT.

The CDR3 region has the DNA TGTGCCACCAGCAGACCGACAGGAGGAAATTCACCCCTCCACTTT. Translating it yields CATSRPTGGNSPLHF. The chain carries TRBV15 and TRBJ1-6, with a weak D call TRBD1 (6 bases). The CDR3 covers 15 residues. Germline lookup yields CDR1 LNHNV and CDR2 YYDKDF (reference sequence). The V end was cut by 2 bases, the J end by 7 bases, with 12 bases between.

This clone showed up just a few times. The gene calls are TRBV6-1 and TRBJ1-5; 8 bases fit TRBD1. CDR1 is MNHNS and CDR2 is SASEGT in the germline V gene. V trimming: 7 bases; J trimming: 1 base; junction bases outside the gene matches: 6. The CDR3 runs 15 residues. In nucleotides, the CDR3 is TGTGCCAGCACCCAGGGGGCCTTAAGCAATCAGCCCCAGCATTTT. Translated: CASTQGALSNQPQHF.

This clone was seen once. This chain connects TRBV6-6 to TRBJ1-6; TRBD1 matches 8 bases. Germline assignment: CDR1 MNHNY and CDR2 SVGAGI (reference sequence). Trimming at V came to 6 bases and at J to 8 bases, leaving 3 bases not matched to a gene. This CDR3 spans 13 amino acids. The CDR3 loop reads CASRGQGHSPLHF. The CDR3 region has the DNA TGTGCCAGCAGAGGACAGGGTCATTCACCCCTCCACTTT.

This clone was detected a few times. V gene TRBV27 combines with J gene TRBJ2-2; D call uncertain. Trimming removed 10 bases at V and 4 bases at J, with 13 bases between. The CDR3 sequence is 13 residues long. Germline assignment: CDR1 MNHEY and CDR2 SMNVEV (reference sequence). The CDR3 DNA follows: TGTGCCACCATCGACCGAGGCACCGGGGAGCTGTTTTTT. Its protein is CATIDRGTGELFF.

This clone was counted once. The rearrangement links TRBV7-3 to TRBJ1-1, with 7 bases fitting TRBD1. Germline trimming cut 6 bases from V and 0 bases from J; bases unmatched to any gene: 4. CDR1 is SGHTA and CDR2 is FQGTGA in the germline V gene. The CDR3 has 14 amino acids. Here the CDR3 DNA reads TGTGCCAGCAGTCAGACAGGGATGAACACTGAAGCTTTCTTT. It encodes CASSQTGMNTEAFF.

This clone was counted a few times. The J gene is TRBJ2-7, the V gene TRBV5-1; no clear D gene. The CDR3 loop spans 14 amino acids. Trimming took 4 bases from V and 2 from J, leaving 13 bases between them. Germline CDR1 SGHRS, CDR2 YFSETQ. This chain's CDR3 is CASSPLGNAYEQYF. In nucleotides, the CDR3 is TGCGCCAGCAGCCCCCTAGGGAACGCCTACGAGCAGTACTTC. The full variable domain, with the rest looked up from reference TRBV5-1 and TRBJ2-7, is KAGVTQTPRYLIKTRGQQVTLSCSPISGHRSVSWYQQTPGQGLQFLFEYFSETQRNKGNFPGRFSGRQFSNSRSEMNVSTLELGDSALYLCASSPLGNAYEQYFGPGTRLTVT.

The chain joins TRBV5-4 to TRBJ2-4; D is possibly TRBD2 (7 bases). Trimming removed 0 bases from V and 8 bases from J, with 12 bases in between. Germline assignment: CDR1 SGHNT and CDR2 YYREEE (reference sequence). The CDR3 covers 14 residues. CDR3 amino acids: CASSLAGGADIQYF. The CDR3 coding sequence is TGTGCCAGCAGCTTGGCGGGGGGCGCGGACATTCAGTACTTC.

This chain connects TRBV28 to TRBJ1-6, with D maybe TRBD1 (5 bases). V lost 8 bases to trimming and J lost 6 bases, with 17 bases between them. Germline V gene lookup returns CDR1 MDHEN and CDR2 SYDVKM. The CDR3 runs to 15 residues. This CDR3 reads CASHPRGMGNSPLHF. The CDR3 DNA sequence: TGTGCCAGCCACCCTCGGGGGATGGGTAATTCACCCCTCCACTTT.

The chain uses TRBV7-9 and TRBJ1-1; D ambiguous. This CDR3 contains 13 residues. Germline V CDR1 and CDR2: SEHNR, FQNEAQ (reference sequence). The V end lost 5 bases, the J end lost 10 bases, and 17 bases lay between the germline ends. CDR3 DNA: TGTGCCAGCAGCGCCCTGATCGGCTTTGGAGCTTTCTTT. It translates to CASSALIGFGAFF.

This clone was picked up one time. The gene calls are TRBV9 and TRBJ1-3; no clear D. Between the trimmed V and J ends, which lost 0 bases and 1 base, there was a span of 8 bases. Germline V CDR1 and CDR2: SGDLS, YYNGEE. The CDR3 has 15 residues. CDR3 residues: CASSVGRGSGNTIYF. The DNA for the CDR3 is TGTGCCAGCAGCGTAGGAAGAGGATCTGGAAACACCATATATTTT.

The chain has TRBV28 and TRBJ2-7; D may match TRBD1 or TRBD2 (5 bases each). Germline V lookup: CDR1 MDHEN, CDR2 SYDVKM. The CDR3 extends over 14 amino acids. V was shortened by 5 bases and J by 6 bases, with 17 bases between the two germline ends. The CDR3 protein is CASSLGTGTGEQYF. In nucleotides, the CDR3 is TGTGCCAGCAGTCTAGGGACGGGGACCGGCGAGCAGTACTTC.

The genes are TRBV5-4 and TRBJ2-2, with D possibly TRBD1 on 6 matching bases. This CDR3 has 15 amino acids. V dropped 2 bases and J dropped 8 bases, with 16 bases sitting between them. Looked up from germline, CDR1 is SGHNT and CDR2 is YYREEE (reference sequence). The CDR3 region has the DNA TGTGCCAGCAGCTTAATAGTAGGGGGAATGGGGGAGCTGTTTTTT. It codes for CASSLIVGGMGELFF.

The CDR3 DNA reads TGTGCCTGGAGACGTTCACGGCAACAGGGGAATGTGATGAACACTGAAGCTTTCTTT. It translates to CAWRRSRQQGNVMNTEAFF. The genes are TRBV30 and TRBJ1-1, with TRBD1 matching over 7 bases. The CDR3 is 19 residues long. J was trimmed by 0 bases and V by 3 bases; bases with no gene match: 19. Germline V gene lookup returns CDR1 GTSNPN and CDR2 SVGIG (reference sequence).

The gene calls are TRBV7-6 and TRBJ2-5, with D perhaps TRBD2 (7 bases). This CDR3 comprises 15 residues. V was clipped by 2 bases and J by 5 bases, with 15 bases between them. The germline CDR1 and CDR2 sequences are SGHVS and FNYEAQ. The CDR3 nucleotides are TGTGCCAGCAGCTTAAACGCCAGGGGAGGGGAGACCCAGTACTTC. This sequence encodes CASSLNARGGETQYF.

This clone was seen a few times. The V call is TRBV28, the J call TRBJ1-2; D is perhaps TRBD1 (5 bases). CDR3 length equals 14 residues. Germline V gives CDR1 MDHEN, CDR2 SYDVKM. The ends were cut back, 6 bases at V and 7 bases at J, with 18 bases in the middle. The CDR3 nucleotides read TGTGCCAGCAGCACAAGCCGCGGGACGTTTGGCTACACCTTC. Amino acids: CASSTSRGTFGYTF.

This clone showed up just a few times. This rearrangement joins TRBV29-1 to TRBJ2-3, with 7 bases lining up with TRBD1. The CDR3 consists of 14 residues. Germline-derived CDR1 and CDR2 are SQVTM and ANQGSEA. V was pared by 4 bases and J by 3 bases, with 7 bases of the junction left unmatched. CDR3 loop: CSVAKGAATDTQYF. CDR3 bases: TGCAGCGTTGCAAAGGGGGCGGCGACAGATACGCAGTATTTT.

The chain links TRBV19 to TRBJ2-6; 8 bases match TRBD1. There are 17 residues in the CDR3. CDR1 and CDR2 (germline): LNHDA, SQIVND (reference sequence). The J segment lost 0 bases and the V segment lost 9 bases, leaving 10 bases of the junction unmatched. The CDR3 DNA reads as TGTGCCAGCACAAATCGGACAGGGAGCTCTGGGGCCAACGTCCTGACTTTC. This codes for CASTNRTGSSGANVLTF.

The V gene is TRBV5-6, the J gene TRBJ2-1, with a tentative D call TRBD2 (6 bases). This CDR3 contains 15 residues. Germline CDR1 SGHDT, CDR2 YYEEEE. V was clipped by 2 bases and J by 2 bases, with 11 bases between them. The CDR3 spells CASSLGGTTYNEQFF. The CDR3 nucleotides are TGTGCCAGCAGCTTAGGCGGGACGACCTACAATGAGCAGTTCTTC. The whole variable domain, remainder taken from reference TRBV5-6 and TRBJ2-1, is DAGVTQSPTHLIKTRGQQVTLRCSPKSGHDTVSWYQQALGQGPQFIFQYYEEEERQRGNFPDRFSGHQFPNYSSELNVNALLLGDSALYLCASSLGGTTYNEQFFGPGTRLTVL.

The chain employs TRBV11-2 and TRBJ1-1, with unresolved D. The CDR3 is 13 residues long. The ends were cut back, 2 bases at V and 0 bases at J, with 4 bases in the middle. The germline gives CDR1 SGHAT, CDR2 FQNNGV. CDR3 residues: CASSLLVNTEAFF. In nucleotides, the CDR3 is TGTGCCAGCAGCTTACTCGTGAACACTGAAGCTTTCTTT.

This clone was recorded once. This chain joins TRBV2 and TRBJ2-5, with D uncertain. The V gene lost 0 bases and the J gene lost 4 bases, with 12 bases spanning the gap. The CDR3 loop spans 15 amino acids. CDR1 and CDR2 (germline): SNHLY, FYNNEI. The CDR3 DNA sequence: TGTGCCAGCAGTGAAGCGCTTGCGCGGCCAGAGACCCAGTACTTC. Residues: CASSEALARPETQYF.

This clone was counted between two and nine times. The chain is built from TRBV2 and TRBJ1-5; D gene unclear. V lost 4 bases, J lost 0 bases, and 7 bases lay in between. This CDR3 is built from 14 residues. Germline V gene sequence: CDR1 SNHLY, CDR2 FYNNEI. Here the CDR3 reads CASSGGYSNQPQHF. Here the CDR3 DNA reads TGTGCCAGCAGTGGGGGTTATAGCAATCAGCCCCAGCATTTT.